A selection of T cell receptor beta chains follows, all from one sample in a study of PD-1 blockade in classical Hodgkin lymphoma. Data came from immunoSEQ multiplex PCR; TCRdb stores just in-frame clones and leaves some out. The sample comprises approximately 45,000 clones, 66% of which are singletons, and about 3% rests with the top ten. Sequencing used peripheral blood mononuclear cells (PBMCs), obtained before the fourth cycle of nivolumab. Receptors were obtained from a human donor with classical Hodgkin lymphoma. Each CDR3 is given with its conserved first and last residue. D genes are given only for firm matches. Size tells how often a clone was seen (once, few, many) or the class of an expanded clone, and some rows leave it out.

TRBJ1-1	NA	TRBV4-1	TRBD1	CASSQDVAGGRGGEAFF	TGCGCCAGCAGCCAAGATGTTGCAGGGGGAAGGGGTGGTGAAGCTTTCTTT
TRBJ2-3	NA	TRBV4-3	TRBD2	CASSQGTSGGNTDTQYF	TGCGCCAGCAGCCAAGGGACTAGCGGGGGGAACACAGATACGCAGTATTTT
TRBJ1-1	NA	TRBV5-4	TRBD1	CASSRTGAEAFF	TGTGCCAGCAGCAGGACAGGGGCTGAAGCTTTCTTT
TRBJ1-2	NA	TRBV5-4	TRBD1	CASSSGQGGYGYTF	TGTGCCAGCAGCTCGGGACAGGGGGGGTATGGCTACACCTTC
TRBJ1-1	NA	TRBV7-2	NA	CASSLALKNTEAFF	TGTGCCAGCAGCTTAGCTCTCAAGAACACTGAAGCTTTCTTT
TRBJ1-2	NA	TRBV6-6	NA	CASRGSGSSTF	TGTGCCAGCAGGGGATCAGGGTCCTCGACCTTC
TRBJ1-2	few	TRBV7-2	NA	CASSLSSQGYGYTF	TGTGCCAGCAGCTTATCTTCCCAAGGGTATGGCTACACCTTC
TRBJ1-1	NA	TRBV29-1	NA	CSVETDYTEAFF	TGCAGCGTTGAGACAGACTACACTGAAGCTTTCTTT
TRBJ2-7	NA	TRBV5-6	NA	CASSLGAGPSEQYF	TGTGCCAGCAGCTTGGGGGCAGGCCCCAGCGAGCAGTACTTC
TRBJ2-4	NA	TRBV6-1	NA	CASSEAGNRLGPKNIQYF	TGTGCCAGCAGTGAAGCGGGAAACAGGCTAGGGCCCAAAAACATTCAGTACTTC
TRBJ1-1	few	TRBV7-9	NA	CASSLDWAEAFF	TGTGCCAGCAGCTTAGACTGGGCTGAAGCTTTCTTT
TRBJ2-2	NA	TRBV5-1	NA	CASSLGGTNTGELFF	TGCGCCAGCAGCTTGGGTGGTACGAACACCGGGGAGCTGTTTTTT
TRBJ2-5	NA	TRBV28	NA	CASSLVRGEETQYF	TGTGCCAGCAGTTTGGTGCGGGGAGAAGAGACCCAGTACTTC
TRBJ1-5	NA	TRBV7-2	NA	CASSFKAGAGQPQHF	TGTGCCAGCAGCTTTAAGGCGGGGGCGGGACAGCCCCAGCATTTT
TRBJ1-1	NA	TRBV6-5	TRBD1	CASSRTGGTEAFF	TGTGCCAGCAGCCGGACAGGGGGCACTGAAGCTTTCTTT
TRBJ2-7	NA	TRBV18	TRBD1	CASSKGQGGSYEQYF	TGTGCCAGCTCAAAGGGACAGGGGGGCTCCTACGAGCAGTACTTC
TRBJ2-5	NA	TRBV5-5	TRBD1	CASSLRGPSWAQYF	TGTGCCAGCAGCTTGAGGGGGCCCTCGTGGGCCCAGTACTTC
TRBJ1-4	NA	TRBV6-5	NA	CASSYQPGIDNEKLFF	TGTGCCAGCAGTTACCAGCCAGGGATAGATAATGAAAAACTGTTTTTT
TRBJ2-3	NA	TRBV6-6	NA	CASIGLGDTQYF	TGTGCCAGCATCGGTCTAGGAGATACGCAGTATTTT
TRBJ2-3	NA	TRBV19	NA	CASSIKAESTDTQYF	TGTGCCAGTAGTATAAAGGCGGAAAGCACAGATACGCAGTATTTT
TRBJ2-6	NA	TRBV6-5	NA	CASRTGLGGANVLTF	TGTGCCAGCAGAACGGGTTTGGGGGGGGCCAACGTCCTGACTTTC
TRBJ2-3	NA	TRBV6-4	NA	CASSESGSTDTQYF	TGTGCCAGCAGTGAGTCTGGGAGCACAGATACGCAGTATTTT
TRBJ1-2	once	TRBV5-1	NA	CASSLATASLYGYTF	TGCGCCAGCAGCTTGGCGACAGCGAGTTTGTATGGCTACACCTTC
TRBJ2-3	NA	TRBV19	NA	CASSIDSSGANTDTQYF	TGTGCCAGTAGTATAGATAGTTCGGGGGCCAACACAGATACGCAGTATTTT
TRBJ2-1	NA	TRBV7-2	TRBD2	CASRLAAVSYNEQFF	TGTGCCAGCAGACTAGCGGCCGTCTCCTACAATGAGCAGTTCTTC
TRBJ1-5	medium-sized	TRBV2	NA	CASSGQLPQPQHF	TGTGCCAGCAGTGGACAGCTGCCTCAGCCCCAGCATTTT
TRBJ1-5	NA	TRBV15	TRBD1	CATSRDLRGQGARNQPQHF	TGTGCCACCAGCAGAGATCTAAGGGGACAGGGGGCGCGAAATCAGCCCCAGCATTTT
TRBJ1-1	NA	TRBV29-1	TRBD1	CSVAPGQGKAEAFF	TGCAGCGTTGCTCCGGGACAGGGAAAGGCTGAAGCTTTCTTT
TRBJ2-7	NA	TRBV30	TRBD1	CAWSAGTGSYEQYF	TGTGCCTGGAGTGCCGGGACAGGGAGTTATGAGCAGTACTTC
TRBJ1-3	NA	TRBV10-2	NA	CASQDRYSGNTIYF	TGCGCCAGCCAAGACCGATACTCTGGAAACACCATATATTTT